These 15 T cell receptor beta chains came from one sample sequenced in a study of T cells in Graves' hyperthyroidism and ophthalmopathy. The source material, RNA transcripts, was used to amplify TCR beta CDR3 regions. TCR CDR3 underwent first-round RT-PCR with the HTBI primer set. TCRdb reprocessed the multiplex PCR reads via MiXCR and lists one record per CDR3 protein. The data show 550,000 to 850,000 distinct CDR3 sequences, with around 19% seen just once and 16% held by the top ten. Sequencing was performed on blood. The receptors shown here come from a woman aged 45-60 years with Graves' hyperthyroidism that later progressed to Graves' ophthalmopathy.

The chain couples TRBV6-2 or TRBV6-3 to TRBJ2-3, with D tentatively TRBD2 (5 bases). Germline CDR1 MNHEY, CDR2 SVGEGT. The germline V and J ends were trimmed by 0 bases and 8 bases, with 6 bases remaining between them. This CDR3 region has 12 residues. The CDR3 sequence: CASSYSSGTQYF. The DNA of the CDR3 is TGTGCCAGCAGTTACTCGAGCGGTACGCAGTATTTT.

This clonotype showed up many times. The chain links TRBV5-1 to TRBJ2-1, with D perhaps matching TRBD2 (6 bases). The germline V gene encodes CDR1 SGHRS and CDR2 YFSETQ. The CDR3 loop spans 14 amino acids. Trimming pared 2 bases from V and 5 bases from J, leaving 11 bases between. The CDR3 spells CASSFGGENNEQFF. For the CDR3, the DNA is TGCGCCAGCAGCTTCGGCGGGGAAAACAATGAGCAGTTCTTC.

This clonotype was observed at least ten times. This rearrangement joins TRBV3-1 to TRBJ2-7; weak D call: TRBD1 (5 bases). CDR1 and CDR2 (germline): LGHDT, YNNKEL (reference sequence). The ends were cut back, 1 base at V and 3 bases at J, with 7 bases in the middle. CDR3 length equals 13 residues. CDR3 amino acids: CASSQGQGYEQYF. The CDR3 DNA sequence: TGTGCCAGCAGCCAAGGTCAGGGCTACGAGCAGTACTTC.

This clonotype was recorded many times. The rearrangement joins TRBV3-1 to TRBJ2-1; D remains ambiguous. V was cut by 0 bases and J by 10 bases, with 13 bases left in between. Per germline, CDR1 LGHDT and CDR2 YNNKEL (reference sequence). The CDR3 spans 14 residues. CDR3 protein: CASSQDRNSFEQFF. Written as DNA, the CDR3 is TGTGCCAGCAGCCAAGATCGGAATTCGTTCGAGCAGTTCTTC.

This clonotype was recorded many times. The chain employs TRBV6-1 and TRBJ1-6; 7 bases agree with TRBD1. Germline CDR1 and CDR2: MNHNS and SASEGT. Unmatched junction bases numbered 6, after V lost 7 bases and J lost 0 bases. The CDR3 is made up of 16 amino acids. In nucleotides, the CDR3 is TGTGCCAGCACCCCGGGACAGAGCTCCTATAATTCACCCCTCCACTTT. As protein: CASTPGQSSYNSPLHF.

The J gene is TRBJ1-1, the V gene TRBV7-2, with 9 bases identical to TRBD1. The CDR3 extends over 17 amino acids. Looked up from germline, CDR1 is SGHTA and CDR2 is FQGNSA. The trim removed 3 bases at V and 1 base at J, leaving 9 bases unmatched. In DNA, the CDR3 is TGTGCCAGCAGCTTCCCGGGACAGGGTCTAGAGAACACTGAAGCTTTCTTT. It encodes CASSFPGQGLENTEAFF. Complete variable domain (other parts from reference TRBV7-2 and TRBJ1-1): GAGVSQSPSNKVTEKGKDVELRCDPISGHTALYWYRQSLGQGLEFLIYFQGNSAPDKSGLPSDRFSAERTGGSVSTLTIQRTQQEDSAVYLCASSFPGQGLENTEAFFGQGTRLTVV.

The CDR3 loop reads CASSLGSGGSPYEQYF. In nucleotides, the CDR3 is TGTGCCAGCAGCTTAGGTAGCGGGGGGTCTCCCTACGAGCAGTACTTC. The V call is TRBV11-2, the J call TRBJ2-7; the match to TRBD2 covers 10 bases. Germline lookup yields CDR1 SGHAT and CDR2 FQNNGV. This CDR3 is 16 amino acids long. V trimming: 1 base; J trimming: 2 bases; junction bases outside the gene matches: 5. The full variable domain, its missing parts supplied by reference TRBV11-2 and TRBJ2-7, is EAGVAQSPRYKIIEKRQSVAFWCNPISGHATLYWYQQILGQGPKLLIQFQNNGVVDDSQLPKDRFSAERLKGVDSTLKIQPAKLEDSAVYLCASSLGSGGSPYEQYFGPGTRLTVT.

V gene TRBV5-4 combines with J gene TRBJ2-2; 9 nucleotides agree with TRBD2. J lost 0 bases, V lost 4 bases, and 4 bases had no gene match. CDR3 length: 16 amino acids. From germline, CDR1 is SGHNT and CDR2 YYREEE (reference sequence). CDR3: CASSRLADPNTGELFF. The CDR3 region has the DNA TGTGCCAGCAGCCGACTAGCGGACCCGAACACCGGGGAGCTGTTTTTT. Full variable domain (missing parts from reference TRBV5-4 and TRBJ2-2): ETGVTQSPTHLIKTRGQQVTLRCSSQSGHNTVSWYQQALGQGPQFIFQYYREEENGRGNFPPRFSGLQFPNYSSELNVNALELDDSALYLCASSRLADPNTGELFFGEGSRLTVL.

This clonotype was observed at least ten times. CDR3 nucleotide sequence: TGTGCCAGCAGCGACGGGACTAGAGTTAACAATGAGCAGTTCTTC. Its protein is CASSDGTRVNNEQFF. The chain carries TRBV2 and TRBJ2-1, with TRBD2 identical over 8 bases. CDR1 is SNHLY and CDR2 is FYNNEI in the germline V gene. This CDR3 spans 15 amino acids. J gave up 5 bases and V 6 bases, and 9 bases lay outside the gene matches. Based on the CDR3 plus reference TRBV2 and TRBJ2-1, the full variable domain is EPEVTQTPSHQVTQMGQEVILRCVPISNHLYFYWYRQILGQKVEFLVSFYNNEISEKSEIFDDQFSVERPDGSNFTLKIRSTKLEDSAMYFCASSDGTRVNNEQFFGPGTRLTVL.

This clonotype has only a few counts. The chain joins TRBV7-8 to TRBJ2-2; 8 bases line up with TRBD1. The CDR3 is 16 amino acids. V was pared by 1 base and J by 4 bases, with 5 bases of the junction left unmatched. CDR1 and CDR2 (germline): SGHVS, FQNEAQ. Written as DNA, the CDR3 is TGTGCCAGCAGCTTAGGTCGTACAGGGGGCACCGGGGAGCTGTTTTTT. As protein: CASSLGRTGGTGELFF.

The chain recombines TRBV6-2 or TRBV6-3 with TRBJ1-6; TRBD1 aligns across 7 bases. The germline gives CDR1 MNHEY, CDR2 SVGEGT. J was trimmed by 10 bases and V by 0 bases; bases with no gene match: 9. There are 16 residues in the CDR3. CDR3 protein: CASSYSEGAGRSPLHF. DNA of the CDR3: TGTGCCAGCAGTTACTCGGAGGGGGCAGGGAGATCACCCCTCCACTTT.

This clonotype was seen repeatedly, ten times or more. The chain couples TRBV12-3 or TRBV12-4 to TRBJ1-1, with 9 nucleotides matching TRBD1. The CDR3 is made up of 14 amino acids. The V segment lost 5 bases and the J segment 8 bases; nucleotides outside the gene matches: 9. The CDR3 DNA reads TGTGCCAGCAGTCCCACAGGGGGCGTTATGGAAGCTTTCTTT. Its translation is CASSPTGGVMEAFF.

This clonotype was seen a few times. V gene TRBV5-6 combines with J gene TRBJ1-2; the D is unclear. Germline V lookup: CDR1 SGHDT, CDR2 YYEEEE. The CDR3 loop spans 14 amino acids. Trimming took off 0 bases at V and 3 bases at J, with 9 bases between the two ends. DNA for the CDR3: TGTGCCAGCAGCTTGGTATCTCGGGACTATGGCTACACCTTC. Translated, it gives CASSLVSRDYGYTF.

The rearrangement joins TRBV7-9 to TRBJ2-5; TRBD1 agrees at 7 bases. Germline CDR1 SEHNR, CDR2 FQNEAQ (reference sequence). This CDR3 has 11 amino acids. With 8 bases clipped from V and 3 bases from J, the junction kept 0 bases outside the gene matches. The CDR3 DNA sequence: TGTGCCAGCCAGGGGGAAGAGACCCAGTACTTC. This encodes CASQGEETQYF.

This clonotype occurred many times. The rearrangement links TRBV11-2 to TRBJ2-5; no clear D. From germline, CDR1 is SGHAT and CDR2 FQNNGV. The CDR3 has 15 residues. The V and J ends lost 3 bases and 4 bases respectively, with 15 bases between them. The CDR3 loop is CASSFLIRLPETQYF. CDR3 DNA: TGTGCCAGCAGCTTTTTAATCCGACTTCCAGAGACCCAGTACTTC. The full variable domain, completed using reference TRBV11-2 and TRBJ2-5, is EAGVAQSPRYKIIEKRQSVAFWCNPISGHATLYWYQQILGQGPKLLIQFQNNGVVDDSQLPKDRFSAERLKGVDSTLKIQPAKLEDSAVYLCASSFLIRLPETQYFGPGTRLLVL.